The 32 T cell receptor beta chains reported below all come from one sample, sequenced in a study of graft-versus-host responses after intestinal transplantation. Only in-frame clones appear in the TCRdb table, and some are missing; sequencing was by immunoSEQ multiplex PCR. Of about 70,000 clones in the sample, 90% were seen once. Their cognate antigens are unknown. The sample was unstimulated CD8+ T cells sorted from spleen or lymph node cells, taken before intestinal transplant. The receptors stem from a human donor who received an intestinal transplant.

The chain combines TRBV19 with TRBJ1-4; D gene uncertain. V was cut by 9 bases and J by 0 bases, with 17 bases left in between. The CDR3 has 16 amino acids. The germline V gene encodes CDR1 LNHDA and CDR2 SQIVND (reference sequence). The CDR3 loop reads CASSPGLSATNEKLFF. The CDR3 region has the DNA TGTGCCAGCTCCCCGGGTCTCTCTGCAACTAATGAAAAACTGTTTTTT.

The chain employs TRBV6-5 and TRBJ2-1; 7 bases agree with TRBD1. The CDR3 loop spans 13 amino acids. Germline V gives CDR1 MNHEY, CDR2 SVGAGI. V lost 6 bases to trimming and J lost 8 bases; unmatched junction nucleotides: 7. The CDR3 loop reads CASSRTGDHEQFF. The CDR3 region has the DNA TGTGCCAGCAGCCGAACAGGGGATCATGAGCAGTTCTTC.

The V and J genes are TRBV19 and TRBJ2-4, with 8 bases fitting TRBD2. J gave up 0 bases and V 2 bases, and 12 bases lay outside the gene matches. From germline, CDR1 is LNHDA and CDR2 SQIVND (reference sequence). The CDR3 covers 19 residues. The CDR3 protein is CASSIRVGGAEEAKNIQYF. As DNA, the CDR3 is TGTGCCAGTAGTATAAGGGTCGGGGGGGCCGAGGAAGCCAAAAACATTCAGTACTTC.

This clone showed up just a few times. The chain uses TRBV6-5 and TRBJ1-3; tentatively, D is TRBD1 (5 bases). Germline V gene lookup returns CDR1 MNHEY and CDR2 SVGAGI. The germline V and J ends were trimmed by 2 bases and 0 bases, with 5 bases remaining between them. The CDR3 is made up of 14 amino acids. This chain's CDR3 is CASSYQGSGNTIYF. The CDR3 nucleotides read TGTGCCAGCAGTTACCAGGGCTCTGGAAACACCATATATTTT.

V usage is TRBV5-3 and J usage is TRBJ2-7; no definite D call. TRBV5-3 is labeled an ORF, and its function is uncertain. The CDR3 has 13 amino acids. Trimming stripped 5 bases from V and 2 bases from J, with 11 bases between. The CDR3 DNA follows: TGTGCCAGAAGGACACCCACCGCCTACGAGCAGTACTTC. Its protein product is CARRTPTAYEQYF.

The rearrangement joins TRBV15 to TRBJ2-2; 10 nucleotides agree with TRBD1. CDR1 is LNHNV and CDR2 is YYDKDF in the germline V gene (reference sequence). V lost 2 bases, J lost 6 bases, and 6 bases stayed unmatched. CDR3 length equals 16 residues. CDR3 bases: TGTGCCACCAGCAGATCTGACAGGGGGCTCGCCGGGGAGCTGTTTTTT. Translated: CATSRSDRGLAGELFF.

This chain uses TRBV21-1 with TRBJ1-5; TRBD1, as called in the table, went unchecked against the DNA. TRBV21-1 is annotated as a pseudogene. The CDR3 length is 21 residues. The CDR3: CASSNFTPGGRGLRGNQPQHF. The CDR3 coding sequence is TGTGCCAGCAGCAATTTTACCCCCGGGGGCAGGGGGCTTCGAGGCAATCAGCCCCAGCATTTT.

This clone appeared a few times. The chain recombines TRBV20-1 with TRBJ1-1; no definite D call. The ends were cut back, 5 bases at V and 10 bases at J, with 8 bases in the middle. There are 9 residues in the CDR3. CDR1 DFQATT and CDR2 SNEGSKA come from the germline V gene (reference sequence). CDR3 bases: TGCAGTGCTCCTAGAGGAGCTTTCTTT. Its translation: CSAPRGAFF.

The chain joins TRBV5-6 to TRBJ1-2; D is possibly TRBD1 (5 bases). Germline values: CDR1 SGHDT, CDR2 YYEEEE. V lost 4 bases and J 2 bases, leaving 12 bases between the germline ends. CDR3 length: 14 residues. CDR3 amino acids: CASSPEQANYGYTF. For the CDR3, the DNA is TGTGCCAGCAGCCCCGAACAGGCGAACTATGGCTACACCTTC.

This clone was seen a single time. This chain connects TRBV2 to TRBJ1-4; D may be TRBD1 (6 bases). CDR1 and CDR2 (germline): SNHLY, FYNNEI. The CDR3 spans 13 residues. V was clipped by 6 bases and J by 5 bases, with 10 bases between them. CDR3 loop: CASRGRGNEKLFF. The CDR3 DNA is TGTGCCAGCAGGGGCAGGGGAAATGAAAAACTGTTTTTT.

This clone was picked up one time. The chain combines TRBV13 with TRBJ2-1; weak D call: TRBD2 (5 bases). Trimming shortened V by 5 bases and J by 8 bases, and 10 bases separated the two germline ends. This CDR3 is built from 12 residues. The V gene's germline CDR1 is PRHDT and CDR2 FYEKMQ (reference sequence). The CDR3: CASSHGVDEQFF. The DNA for the CDR3 is TGTGCCAGCAGCCACGGGGTCGATGAGCAGTTCTTC.

The chain couples TRBV6-6 to TRBJ2-7; TRBD1 aligns across 7 bases. The CDR3 spans 14 residues. V lost 5 bases and J lost 2; bases outside the gene matches: 6. Germline loops: CDR1 MNHNY, CDR2 SVGAGI (reference sequence). This CDR3 is CASSMTGTTYEQYF. The CDR3 DNA follows: TGTGCCAGCAGTATGACAGGGACCACCTACGAGCAGTACTTC.

The V and J genes are TRBV29-1 and TRBJ1-2, with D possibly matching TRBD1 (6 bases). V lost 2 bases to trimming and J lost 5 bases, with 15 bases between them. The length of the CDR3 is 14 residues. CDR1 and CDR2 from the germline V gene are SQVTM and ANQGSEA. The CDR3, as DNA: TGCAGCGTTGAACGGTCAGGGGCAGGTTATGGCTACACCTTC. It translates to CSVERSGAGYGYTF.

The chain recombines TRBV6-8 with TRBJ1-2; D is unclear. Looked up from germline, CDR1 is MNHGY and CDR2 is SAAAGT. The ends were cut back, 5 bases at V and 4 bases at J, with 23 bases in the middle. CDR3 length: 17 amino acids. The CDR3 loop reads CASSIATCSRKTYGYTF. In DNA, the CDR3 is TGTGCCAGCAGTATAGCAACATGCTCTAGAAAGACCTATGGCTACACCTTC.

This CDR3 reads CASSRLGALGEQFF. CDR3 DNA: TGTGCCAGTAGTAGACTAGGGGCCTTGGGGGAGCAGTTCTTC. The chain joins TRBV19 to TRBJ2-1; D is perhaps TRBD2 (6 bases). V was trimmed by 4 bases and J by 10 bases, leaving 17 bases between them. Germline V CDR1 and CDR2: LNHDA, SQIVND (reference sequence). This CDR3 is built from 14 residues.

The chain recombines TRBV9 with TRBJ2-1; 12 bases map to TRBD2. Looked up from germline, CDR1 is SGDLS and CDR2 is YYNGEE. The CDR3 is 19 amino acids. The V gene end was trimmed by 2 bases and the J gene end by 8 bases; junction bases not matched to a gene: 17. The CDR3 sequence is CASSVSLAGGPGYMDEQFF. In DNA, the CDR3 is TGTGCCAGCAGCGTCTCTCTAGCGGGGGGGCCTGGTTATATGGATGAGCAGTTCTTC.

The count of this clone is one. The genes are TRBV7-2 and TRBJ1-6; D possibly corresponds to TRBD1 (5 bases). CDR1 is SGHTA, CDR2 FQGNSA, per germline. V lost 7 bases and J 9 bases, leaving 10 bases between the germline ends. The CDR3 runs 12 residues. Here the CDR3 reads CASTFTGSPLHF. For the CDR3, the DNA is TGTGCCAGCACCTTTACAGGTTCACCCCTCCACTTT.

The J gene is TRBJ2-7, the V gene TRBV5-5; 10 bases match TRBD1. After removal of 4 bases from V and 5 bases from J, the junction contained 9 bases not matched to a gene. The CDR3 has 15 residues. The germline V gene encodes CDR1 SGHKS and CDR2 YYEKEE (reference sequence). The CDR3 reads CASSPGDRGVHEQYF. CDR3 sequence (DNA): TGTGCCAGCAGCCCGGGGGACAGGGGAGTCCACGAGCAGTACTTC.

The genes are TRBV29-1 and TRBJ1-1; no firm D call. The germline V gene encodes CDR1 SQVTM and CDR2 ANQGSEA. V lost 4 bases, J lost 5 bases, and 5 bases lay in between. CDR3 length equals 10 residues. CDR3 sequence (DNA): TGCAGCGTTGGAGGTACTGAAGCTTTCTTT. Its translation is CSVGGTEAFF.

V usage is TRBV27 and J usage is TRBJ1-1; D unresolved. This CDR3 is built from 13 residues. Germline CDR1 reads MNHEY; CDR2 reads SMNVEV (reference sequence). Deletions cut 3 bases from V and 0 bases from J, with 5 bases between. CDR3 loop: CASSLSMNTEAFF. The CDR3 nucleotides are TGTGCCAGCAGTTTGAGTATGAACACTGAAGCTTTCTTT.

This chain links TRBV27 with TRBJ2-7, with a tentative D call TRBD2 (5 bases). V lost 3 bases and J 3 bases, leaving 9 bases between the germline ends. CDR3 length equals 13 residues. The V gene's germline CDR1 is MNHEY and CDR2 SMNVEV (reference sequence). The CDR3 DNA is TGTGCCAGCAGTTTTGGACTCCACTACGAGCAGTACTTC. This encodes CASSFGLHYEQYF.

The chain employs TRBV11-2 and TRBJ2-7; TRBD1 might be the D (5 bases). This CDR3 region has 15 residues. V was pared by 5 bases and J by 2 bases, with 16 bases between. Germline assignment: CDR1 SGHAT and CDR2 FQNNGV. The CDR3 spells CASSPDPAGPYEQYF. CDR3 DNA sequence: TGTGCCAGCAGCCCCGATCCCGCAGGGCCCTACGAGCAGTACTTC.

This chain uses TRBV27 with TRBJ2-5; TRBD1 aligns across 8 bases. The tail of the sequence fits TRBJ2-7 better, so the J call may be wrong. The CDR3 has 14 residues. Germline V gives CDR1 MNHEY, CDR2 SMNVEV (reference sequence). The CDR3 DNA reads TGTGCCAGCAGTTTACGACAGGGGCAGTACGAGCAGTACTTC. Its translation is CASSLRQGQYEQYF.

This clone was seen just once. The chain uses TRBV5-3 and TRBJ2-2, with TRBD1 identical over 7 bases. TRBV5-3 is an ORF, and what it does is uncertain. The CDR3 is made up of 17 amino acids. The trim removed 4 bases at V and 0 bases at J, leaving 9 bases unmatched. CDR3 protein: CARSPRRTGSNTGELFF. The CDR3, as DNA: TGTGCCAGAAGCCCCCGGCGGACAGGATCGAACACCGGGGAGCTGTTTTTT.

This clone was recorded once. The gene calls are TRBV5-4 and TRBJ2-7, with D tentatively TRBD1 (5 bases). V lost 3 bases and J 4 bases, leaving 14 bases between the germline ends. The CDR3 extends over 14 amino acids. From germline, CDR1 is SGHNT and CDR2 YYREEE (reference sequence). Written as DNA, the CDR3 is TGTGCCAGCAGCTGGGCAGGGATGGGGTACGAGCAGTACTTC. It codes for CASSWAGMGYEQYF. Variable domain in full (rest from reference TRBV5-4 and TRBJ2-7): ETGVTQSPTHLIKTRGQQVTLRCSSQSGHNTVSWYQQALGQGPQFIFQYYREEENGRGNFPPRFSGLQFPNYSSELNVNALELDDSALYLCASSWAGMGYEQYFGPGTRLTVT.

The chain links TRBV5-1 to TRBJ2-2, with unresolved D. This CDR3 spans 11 amino acids. V lost 2 bases and J lost 8, with 4 bases in between. Germline V gives CDR1 SGHRS, CDR2 YFSETQ. For the CDR3, the DNA is TGCGCCAGCAGCTTCCAGGGGGAGCTGTTTTTT. It codes for CASSFQGELFF. The full variable domain, in which reference TRBV5-1 and TRBJ2-2 provide the parts outside the CDR3, is KAGVTQTPRYLIKTRGQQVTLSCSPISGHRSVSWYQQTPGQGLQFLFEYFSETQRNKGNFPGRFSGRQFSNSRSEMNVSTLELGDSALYLCASSFQGELFFGEGSRLTVL.

The chain employs TRBV6-5 and TRBJ1-2; possible D gene TRBD1, 6 bases. The CDR3 extends over 14 amino acids. Germline CDR1 is MNHEY and CDR2 is SVGAGI. The V and J ends lost 0 bases and 6 bases respectively, with 11 bases between them. The CDR3 DNA is TGTGCCAGCAGTTACTCGGGGTCAGGGGATGGCTACACCTTC. It codes for CASSYSGSGDGYTF.

The chain recombines TRBV6-5 with TRBJ1-5; no firm D call. The CDR3 has 15 amino acids. V was cut by 10 bases and J by 3 bases, with 19 bases left in between. Germline lookup yields CDR1 MNHEY and CDR2 SVGAGI. CDR3 nucleotides: TGTGCCACCTCTATGTATGGAGAGGACAATCAGCCCCAGCATTTT. Amino acid sequence: CATSMYGEDNQPQHF.

V usage is TRBV15 and J usage is TRBJ1-1; D remains unclear. CDR3 length: 13 amino acids. Trimming pared 1 base from V and 11 bases from J, leaving 14 bases between. CDR1 is LNHNV, CDR2 YYDKDF, per germline (reference sequence). CDR3 region: CATSRGSGGRAFF. Written as DNA, the CDR3 is TGTGCCACCAGCAGAGGGTCGGGAGGGAGGGCTTTCTTT.

J is TRBJ1-1 and V is TRBV7-9; D is unclear. The CDR3 has 13 residues. The germline V and J ends were trimmed by 4 bases and 2 bases, with 8 bases remaining between them. Germline CDR1 reads SEHNR; CDR2 reads FQNEAQ (reference sequence). The DNA of the CDR3 is TGTGCCAGCAGCTCTCCAGTTAACACTGAAGCTTTCTTT. Amino acids: CASSSPVNTEAFF. Variable domain in full (rest from reference TRBV7-9 and TRBJ1-1): DTGVSQNPRHKITKRGQNVTFRCDPISEHNRLYWYRQTLGQGPEFLTYFQNEAQLEKSRLLSDRFSAERPKGSFSTLEIQRTEQGDSAMYLCASSSPVNTEAFFGQGTRLTVV.

The chain carries TRBV11-2 and TRBJ1-6, with D perhaps TRBD1 (5 bases). The ends were cut back, 5 bases at V and 7 bases at J, with 12 bases in the middle. CDR3 length equals 14 residues. Germline CDR1 is SGHAT and CDR2 is FQNNGV. The CDR3 protein is CASSEERGNSPLHF. The CDR3 nucleotides read TGTGCCAGCAGCGAGGAACGGGGGAATTCACCCCTCCACTTT.

This sequence joins TRBV7-6 and TRBJ1-2; no clear D gene. Looked up from germline, CDR1 is SGHVS and CDR2 is FNYEAQ. V gave up 1 base and J gave up 7 bases, with 7 bases separating them. This CDR3 is 12 amino acids long. DNA of the CDR3: TGTGCCAGCAGCTTAGGGGAGGGTGGCTACACCTTC. The encoded protein is CASSLGEGGYTF.